This T cell receptor beta chain was sequenced for a study of Ad26.COV2.S vaccination and SARS-CoV-2 variants. In the study overall: Each vaccinee took Ad26.COV2.S intramuscularly, once or twice 56 days apart.

Measured with immunoSEQ multiplex PCR; TCRdb has only the in-frame clones, and not every one. The sample shows about 680,000 clones, around 92% of them seen only once. Treatment specified: 19 received Ad26.COV2.S at low or high dose, single or two shots; 5 received placebo; per-sample allocation not given. Specimen acquisition occurred on day 63 following the initial vaccine or placebo injection. Immunization relied on an Ad26 vector, which expressed Wuhan-strain SARS-CoV-2 spike. The V end lost 6 bases, the J end lost 6 bases, and 22 bases lay between the germline ends. Germline CDR1 reads LNHDA; CDR2 reads SQIVND (reference sequence). This CDR3 region has 16 residues.

This clonotype was obtained from a person between 18 and 65 years old who received the Ad26.COV2.S COVID-19 vaccine or a placebo. Sample: peripheral blood, taken in a trial of Ad26.COV2.S vaccine versus placebo. V and J are TRBV19 and TRBJ2-3, with D tentatively TRBD2 (6 bases). The CDR3 loop is CASSTRDLPRMDTQYF. DNA of the CDR3: TGTGCCAGTAGCACCCGGGACTTACCCAGGATGGATACGCAGTATTTT.